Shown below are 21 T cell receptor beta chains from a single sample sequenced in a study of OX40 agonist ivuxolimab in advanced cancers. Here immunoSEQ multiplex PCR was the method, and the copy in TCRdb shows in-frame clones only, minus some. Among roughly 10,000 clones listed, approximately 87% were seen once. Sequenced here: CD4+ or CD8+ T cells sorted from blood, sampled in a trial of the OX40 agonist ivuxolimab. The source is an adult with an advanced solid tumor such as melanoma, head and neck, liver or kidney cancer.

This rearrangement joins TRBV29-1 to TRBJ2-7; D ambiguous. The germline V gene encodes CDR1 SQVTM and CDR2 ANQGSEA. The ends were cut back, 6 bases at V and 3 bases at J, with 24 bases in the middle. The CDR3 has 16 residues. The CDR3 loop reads CSVQTLGLDGRYEQYF. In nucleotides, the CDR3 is TGCAGCGTCCAGACTTTAGGTCTGGATGGGCGCTACGAGCAGTACTTC.

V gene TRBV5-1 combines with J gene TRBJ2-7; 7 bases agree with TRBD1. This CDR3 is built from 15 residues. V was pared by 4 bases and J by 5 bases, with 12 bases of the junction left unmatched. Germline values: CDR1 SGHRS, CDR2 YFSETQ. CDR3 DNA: TGCGCCAGCAGCCCCGTTGGGCAGGGGGTCGACGAGCAGTACTTC. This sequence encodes CASSPVGQGVDEQYF.

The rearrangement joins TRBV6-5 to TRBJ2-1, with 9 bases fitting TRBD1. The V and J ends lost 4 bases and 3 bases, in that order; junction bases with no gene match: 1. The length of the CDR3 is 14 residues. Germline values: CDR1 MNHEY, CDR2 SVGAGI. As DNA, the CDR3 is TGTGCCAGCAGTTGGGGACAGGGCTACAATGAGCAGTTCTTC. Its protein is CASSWGQGYNEQFF.

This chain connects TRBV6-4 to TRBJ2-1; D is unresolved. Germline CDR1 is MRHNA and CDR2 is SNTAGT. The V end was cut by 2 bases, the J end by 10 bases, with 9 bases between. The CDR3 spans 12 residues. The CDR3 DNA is TGTGCCAGCAGTGACGGTAAGACAGAGCAGTTCTTC. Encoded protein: CASSDGKTEQFF.

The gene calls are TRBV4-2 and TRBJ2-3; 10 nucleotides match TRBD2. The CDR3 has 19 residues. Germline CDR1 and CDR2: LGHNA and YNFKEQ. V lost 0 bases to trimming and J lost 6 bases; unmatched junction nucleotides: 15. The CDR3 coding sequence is TGTGCCAGCAGCCAAGAATACGCTAGCGGGGGCCCAAACACGGATACGCAGTATTTT. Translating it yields CASSQEYASGGPNTDTQYF.

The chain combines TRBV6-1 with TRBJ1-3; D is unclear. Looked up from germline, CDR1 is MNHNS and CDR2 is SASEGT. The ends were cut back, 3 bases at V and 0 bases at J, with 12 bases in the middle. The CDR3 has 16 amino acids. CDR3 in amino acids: CASSDNLGSSGNTIYF. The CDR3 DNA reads TGTGCCAGCAGTGATAACTTGGGAAGCTCTGGAAACACCATATATTTT.

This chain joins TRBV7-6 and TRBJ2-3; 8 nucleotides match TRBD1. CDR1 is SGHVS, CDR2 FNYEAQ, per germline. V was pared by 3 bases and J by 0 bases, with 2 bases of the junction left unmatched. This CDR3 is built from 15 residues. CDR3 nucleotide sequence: TGTGCCAGCAGCTTCAGGGGGCGCAGCACAGATACGCAGTATTTT. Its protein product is CASSFRGRSTDTQYF.

CDR3 DNA sequence: TGTGCCATCAGCGCATTTATAAAGCGGGGGCTTCGGGACAATGAGCAGTTCTTC. It is translated as CAISAFIKRGLRDNEQFF. This chain links TRBV10-3 with TRBJ2-1; TRBD2 aligns across 8 bases. V lost 6 bases, J lost 5 bases, and 18 bases stayed unmatched. This CDR3 spans 18 amino acids. The germline CDR1 and CDR2 sequences are ENHRY and SYGVKD.

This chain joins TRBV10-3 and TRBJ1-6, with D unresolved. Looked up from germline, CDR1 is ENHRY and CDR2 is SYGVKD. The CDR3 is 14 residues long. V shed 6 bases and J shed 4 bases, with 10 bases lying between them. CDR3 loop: CAIRAGYYNSPLHF. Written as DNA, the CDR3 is TGTGCCATCAGAGCGGGATATTATAATTCACCCCTCCACTTT.

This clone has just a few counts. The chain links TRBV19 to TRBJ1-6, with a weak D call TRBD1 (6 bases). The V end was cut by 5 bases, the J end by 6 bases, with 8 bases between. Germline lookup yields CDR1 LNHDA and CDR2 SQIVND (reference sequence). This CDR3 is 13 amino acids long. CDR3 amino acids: CASSYRVNSPLHF. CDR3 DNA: TGTGCCAGTAGTTACAGGGTTAATTCACCCCTCCACTTT.

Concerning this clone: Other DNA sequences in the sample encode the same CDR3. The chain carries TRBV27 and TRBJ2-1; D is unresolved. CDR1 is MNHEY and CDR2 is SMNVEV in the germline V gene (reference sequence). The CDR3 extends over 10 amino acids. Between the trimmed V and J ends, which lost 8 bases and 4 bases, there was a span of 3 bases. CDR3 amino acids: CASGYNEQFF. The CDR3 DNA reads TGTGCCAGCGGTTACAATGAGCAGTTCTTC.

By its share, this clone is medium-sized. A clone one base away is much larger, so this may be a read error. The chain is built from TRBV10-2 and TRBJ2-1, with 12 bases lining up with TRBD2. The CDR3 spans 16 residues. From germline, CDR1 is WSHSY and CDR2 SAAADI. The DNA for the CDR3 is TGCGCCCGCAGACGCCCGGGACTAGCGGGTCGGCATGAGCAGTTCTTC. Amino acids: CARRRPGLAGRHEQFF.

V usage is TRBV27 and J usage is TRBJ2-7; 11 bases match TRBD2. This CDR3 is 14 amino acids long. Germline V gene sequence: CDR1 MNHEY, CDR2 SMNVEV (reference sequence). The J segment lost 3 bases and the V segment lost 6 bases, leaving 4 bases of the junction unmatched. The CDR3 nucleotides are TGTGCCAGCAGACTCACTAGCGGGGGCTACGAGCAGTACTTC. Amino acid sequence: CASRLTSGGYEQYF.

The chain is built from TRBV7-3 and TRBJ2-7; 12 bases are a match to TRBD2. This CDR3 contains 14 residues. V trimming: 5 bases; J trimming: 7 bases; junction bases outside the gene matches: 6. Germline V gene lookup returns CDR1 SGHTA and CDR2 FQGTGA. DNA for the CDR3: TGTGCCAGCAGCCCTAGCGGGGGGGCTGGGGAGCAGTACTTC. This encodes CASSPSGGAGEQYF.

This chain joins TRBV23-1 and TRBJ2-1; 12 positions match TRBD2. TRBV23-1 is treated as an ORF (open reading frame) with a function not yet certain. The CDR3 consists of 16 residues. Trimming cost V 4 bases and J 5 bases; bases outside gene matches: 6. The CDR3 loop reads CASSLGLAGPNNEQFF. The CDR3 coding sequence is TGCGCCAGCAGTCTCGGACTAGCGGGGCCCAACAATGAGCAGTTCTTC.

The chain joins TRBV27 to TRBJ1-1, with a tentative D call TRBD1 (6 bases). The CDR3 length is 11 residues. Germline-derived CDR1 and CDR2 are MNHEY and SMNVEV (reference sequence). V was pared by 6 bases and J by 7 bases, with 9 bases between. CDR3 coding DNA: TGTGCCAGCAGAGGGGGATTTGAAGCTTTCTTT. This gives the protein CASRGGFEAFF.

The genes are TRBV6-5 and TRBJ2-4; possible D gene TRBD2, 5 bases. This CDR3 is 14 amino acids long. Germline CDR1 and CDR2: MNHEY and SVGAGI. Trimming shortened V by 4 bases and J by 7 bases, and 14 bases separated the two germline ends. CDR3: CASSSGINGNIQYF. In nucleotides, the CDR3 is TGTGCCAGCAGTTCCGGGATCAATGGGAACATTCAGTACTTC.

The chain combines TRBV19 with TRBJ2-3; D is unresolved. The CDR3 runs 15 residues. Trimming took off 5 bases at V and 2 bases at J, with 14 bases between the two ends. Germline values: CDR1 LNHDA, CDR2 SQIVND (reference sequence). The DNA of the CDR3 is TGTGCCAGTAGTGAGGAGCGCCAGTACACAGATACGCAGTATTTT. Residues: CASSEERQYTDTQYF.

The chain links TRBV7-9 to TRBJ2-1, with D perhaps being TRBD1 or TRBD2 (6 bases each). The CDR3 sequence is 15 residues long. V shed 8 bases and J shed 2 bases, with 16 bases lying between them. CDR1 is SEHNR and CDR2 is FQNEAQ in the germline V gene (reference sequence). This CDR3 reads CASGGLFPAYNEQFF. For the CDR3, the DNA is TGTGCCAGCGGGGGGCTTTTCCCTGCCTACAATGAGCAGTTCTTC.

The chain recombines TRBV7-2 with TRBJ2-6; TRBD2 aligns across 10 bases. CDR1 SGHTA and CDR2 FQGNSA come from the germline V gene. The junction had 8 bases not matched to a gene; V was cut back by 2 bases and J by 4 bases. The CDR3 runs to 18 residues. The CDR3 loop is CASSLRLAGVSGANVLTF. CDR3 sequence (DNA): TGTGCCAGCAGCTTAAGGCTAGCGGGGGTTTCAGGGGCCAACGTCCTGACTTTC.

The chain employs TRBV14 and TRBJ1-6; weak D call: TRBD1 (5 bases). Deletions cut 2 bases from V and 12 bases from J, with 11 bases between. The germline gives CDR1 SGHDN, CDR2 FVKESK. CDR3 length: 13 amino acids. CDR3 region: CASSQNIGVPLHF. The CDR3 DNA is TGTGCCAGCAGCCAAAACATAGGGGTACCCCTCCACTTT.